This T cell receptor beta chain was sequenced during a study of blood T cell repertoires in COVID-19. Study details: COVID-19 samples collected from the United States, Italy and Spain covered acute and convalescent phases.

Trimming cost V 3 bases and J 5 bases; bases outside gene matches: 8. The CDR3 has 16 residues. Germline lookup yields CDR1 MDHEN and CDR2 SYDVKM. Data came from immunoSEQ multiplex PCR; TCRdb stores just in-frame clones and leaves some out. The sample lists roughly 14,000 clones; 80% to 90% were seen once. The rearrangement joins TRBV28 to TRBJ1-5, with 9 positions matching TRBD1. The sequence derives from a human donor in a cohort sampled during active COVID-19. The sequenced material came from peripheral blood. In DNA form, the CDR3 reads TGTGCCAGCAGTTTTCTCCCTACAGGGGGCGATCAGCCCCAGCATTTT. Translating gives CASSFLPTGGDQPQHF.